These 8 T cell receptor beta chains were all obtained from the same sample, sequenced in a study of blood T cell repertoires in COVID-19 (TCRdb year 2020). The library came from the immunoSEQ multiplex PCR assay. The table was pulled from immuneACCESS by TCRdb, which kept in-frame rearrangements only. Such tables lose some clones; where checked, under half of the loss comes from unresolved V genes, and the rest has no known cause. This sample lists roughly 54,000 clones; less than 90% were detected once. The ten largest clones add up to more than 2.5% of the sample. Material: peripheral blood. The origin of the receptors is a man in his fifties or sixties with acute or convalescent COVID-19.

The chain has TRBV28 and TRBJ1-1; D is possibly TRBD1 (5 bases). The CDR3 length is 14 residues. Trimming took off 6 bases at V and 0 bases at J, with 11 bases between the two ends. CDR1 is MDHEN, CDR2 SYDVKM, per germline. The CDR3 protein is CASRQAFMNTEAFF. The CDR3 DNA reads as TGTGCCAGCAGACAGGCCTTCATGAACACTGAAGCTTTCTTT.

The rearrangement joins TRBV11-3 to TRBJ2-7; tentative D call: TRBD2 (5 bases). Per the germline V gene, CDR1 is SGHNT and CDR2 is YENEEA. The CDR3 runs 14 residues. Trimming shortened V by 5 bases and J by 2 bases, and 13 bases separated the two germline ends. The CDR3 reads CASSPPGNPYEQYF. The CDR3, as DNA: TGTGCCAGCAGCCCACCCGGGAACCCCTACGAGCAGTACTTC.

The gene calls are TRBV19 and TRBJ1-5; D is perhaps TRBD1 (5 bases). Germline CDR1 reads LNHDA; CDR2 reads SQIVND (reference sequence). Trimming took 7 bases from V and 0 from J, leaving 7 bases between them. CDR3 length equals 13 residues. The CDR3 DNA is TGTGCCAGTAACAGGAATAGCAATCAGCCCCAGCATTTT. This gives the protein CASNRNSNQPQHF.

This chain connects TRBV28 to TRBJ1-2, with TRBD1 as a possible D gene (6 bases). The V end was cut by 3 bases, the J end by 2 bases, with 13 bases between. CDR1 is MDHEN, CDR2 SYDVKM, per germline. CDR3 length: 15 residues. This chain's CDR3 is CASSFSGTQNYGYTF. For the CDR3, the DNA is TGTGCCAGCAGTTTCTCCGGGACACAGAACTATGGCTACACCTTC.

The CDR3 sequence: CASSELKRVIYNEQFF. In DNA form, the CDR3 reads TGTGCCAGCAGTGAATTAAAGCGGGTCATTTACAATGAGCAGTTCTTC. V is TRBV6-1 and J is TRBJ2-1, with D perhaps matching TRBD2 (6 bases). The CDR3 has 16 amino acids. V shed 2 bases and J shed 4 bases, with 15 bases lying between them. Per germline, CDR1 MNHNS and CDR2 SASEGT.

This chain connects TRBV27 to TRBJ2-7; possibly TRBD1 for D (6 bases). V shed 2 bases and J shed 2 bases, with 13 bases lying between them. Germline lookup yields CDR1 MNHEY and CDR2 SMNVEV (reference sequence). CDR3 size: 15 residues. The CDR3 is CASSLGGHPAYEQYF. DNA of the CDR3: TGTGCCAGCAGTTTAGGGGGACATCCCGCCTACGAGCAGTACTTC.

This clone was observed a few times. The chain joins TRBV24-1 to TRBJ2-1; 10 nucleotides agree with TRBD1. Germline loops: CDR1 KGHDR, CDR2 SFDVKD. The CDR3 runs to 23 residues. Trimming removed 4 bases from V and 0 bases from J; junction bases left unmatched: 23. The CDR3 DNA reads TGTGCCACCAGTGAGGTCCCGGGACAGGGGAGACCGTCCTTAGCGAGCTCCTACAATGAGCAGTTCTTC. The encoded protein is CATSEVPGQGRPSLASSYNEQFF.

The chain uses TRBV5-5 and TRBJ1-1, with D perhaps TRBD1 (5 bases). Germline CDR1 and CDR2: SGHKS and YYEKEE (reference sequence). This CDR3 region has 17 residues. Trimming shortened V by 2 bases and J by 5 bases, and 22 bases separated the two germline ends. The CDR3 spells CASSFSTGTGGSTEAFF. The CDR3 bases are TGTGCCAGCAGCTTCTCCACCGGGACGGGGGGAAGTACTGAAGCTTTCTTT.